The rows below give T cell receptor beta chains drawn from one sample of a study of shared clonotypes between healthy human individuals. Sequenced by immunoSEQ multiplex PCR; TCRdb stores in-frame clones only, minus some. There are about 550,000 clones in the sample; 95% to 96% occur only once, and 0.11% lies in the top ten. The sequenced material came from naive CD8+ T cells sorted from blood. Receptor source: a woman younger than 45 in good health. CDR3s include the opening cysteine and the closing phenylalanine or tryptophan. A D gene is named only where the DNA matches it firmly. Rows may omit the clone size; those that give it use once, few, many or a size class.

CASSFNMGQPQHF	TGTGCCAGCAGTTTTAACATGGGTCAGCCCCAGCATTTT	-	TRBV27	-	TRBJ1-5
CASSEPQGFEQFF	TGTGCCAGCAGTGAGCCCCAGGGGTTTGAGCAGTTCTTC	-	TRBV2	-	TRBJ2-1
CASSDSDRDRESEAFF	TGTGCCAGCAGTGACTCGGATCGGGACAGGGAATCTGAAGCTTTCTTT	TRBD1	TRBV2	-	TRBJ1-1
CASSLGRGITEAFF	TGTGCCAGCAGCTTAGGTCGGGGAATCACTGAAGCTTTCTTT	-	TRBV13	-	TRBJ1-1
CASSLSGGRGTYEQYF	TGTGCCAGCAGTTTATCGGGCGGCAGGGGTACCTACGAGCAGTACTTC	-	TRBV27	-	TRBJ2-7
CASSQLVAGGSTDTQYF	TGTGCCAGCAGCCAACTAGTGGCGGGGGGGTCCACAGATACGCAGTATTTT	TRBD2	TRBV4-2	few	TRBJ2-3
CASNPVGGASPLHF	TGTGCCAGCAACCCCGTCGGTGGGGCCTCACCCCTCCACTTT	-	TRBV6-5	-	TRBJ1-6
CASSPIGGETQYF	TGTGCCAGCAGCCCTATAGGCGGAGAGACCCAGTACTTC	-	TRBV28	-	TRBJ2-5
CASSLEDSQTSGELFF	TGTGCCAGCAGTTTGGAAGATAGCCAGACTTCCGGGGAGCTGTTTTTT	-	TRBV9	-	TRBJ2-2
CASTSRQGYNGYTF	TGTGCCAGCACCTCGAGACAGGGGTACAATGGCTACACCTTC	TRBD1	TRBV6-5	-	TRBJ1-2